This T cell receptor (beta chain) stems from a study of a mutant IDH1 vaccine in newly diagnosed glioma. Overall study: Treated patients had a mean age of about 38 years and a 62.5% male, 37.5% female split. Before enrollment, the patients had been treated with radiotherapy alone, temozolomide alone, or both together. Most of them had received both.

Clones were read by immunoSEQ multiplex PCR, and TCRdb kept only the in-frame ones, dropping some. The top ten hold about 3.3% of the sample, which has about 54,000 clones, around 81% seen once. A remark on this clone: Its antigen is not identified.

The germline gives CDR1 KGHSH, CDR2 LQKENI. Trimming left V 0 bases short and J 8 bases short, with 10 bases between. The CDR3 is 13 amino acids. Time point reported: week 5, during vaccination. In the vaccine, a single dose held 300 ug of the mutant IDH1 20-mer peptide, along with topical imiquimod. The donor cohort comprised cases of new WHO grade 3 or 4 IDH1-mutant, ATRX-lost astrocytoma. The chain joins TRBV18 to TRBJ1-2, with D unresolved. The sample consisted of PBMCs, taken from a glioma patient whose treatment included an IDH1 peptide vaccine. The sequence derives from a man aged 25 to 45 with glioma. The CDR3 DNA reads as TGTGCCAGCTCACCACCGATCAGTGGGGGCTACACCTTC. Its translation: CASSPPISGGYTF.